What follows are 13 T cell receptor beta chains derived from one specimen sequenced in a study of T cells in Graves' hyperthyroidism and ophthalmopathy. There were TCR beta CDR3 regions amplified from RNA transcripts. The HTBI primer set served for first-round RT-PCR of the TCR CDR3. A single record per CDR3 protein comes from TCRdb applying MiXCR to the multiplex PCR reads. Among about 500,000 distinct CDR3 sequences listed, 15% to 20% were seen once. Specimen: blood. These receptors originate from a woman younger than 30 with Graves' ophthalmopathy.

This clonotype was seen ten or more times. The V and J genes are TRBV4-2 and TRBJ2-7, with 11 bases fitting TRBD2. The V gene end was trimmed by 3 bases and the J gene end by 6 bases; junction bases not matched to a gene: 4. This CDR3 has 14 residues. Germline assignment: CDR1 LGHNA and CDR2 YNFKEQ. CDR3 loop: CASSQLLAGAEQYF. Written as DNA, the CDR3 is TGTGCCAGCAGCCAGTTACTAGCGGGAGCCGAGCAGTACTTC.

This chain links TRBV9 with TRBJ1-3; D is possibly TRBD1 (5 bases). Germline V gene data show CDR1 as SGDLS and CDR2 as YYNGEE. This CDR3 comprises 14 residues. Trimming pared 3 bases from V and 7 bases from J, leaving 14 bases between. CDR3 nucleotides: TGTGCCAGCAGCGCAGGAGGGGTGCGGAACACCATATATTTT. This encodes CASSAGGVRNTIYF.

In its sample, this clonotype was seen many times. This chain links TRBV4-2 with TRBJ2-3, with 10 bases identical to TRBD2. The CDR3 extends over 16 amino acids. CDR1 and CDR2 (germline): LGHNA, YNFKEQ. J lost 3 bases, V lost 2 bases, and 5 bases had no gene match. CDR3 sequence reads: CASSQIAGGGTDTQYF. CDR3 nucleotides: TGTGCCAGCAGCCAAATAGCGGGAGGAGGTACAGATACGCAGTATTTT.

This clonotype was seen many times. This chain uses TRBV12-3 or TRBV12-4 with TRBJ1-1; a possible D gene is TRBD1 (5 bases). Trimming shortened V by 5 bases and J by 5 bases, and 18 bases separated the two germline ends. CDR3 size: 15 residues. The CDR3 sequence: CASSPGWGVETEAFF. The CDR3 region has the DNA TGTGCCAGCAGTCCTGGGTGGGGGGTTGAGACTGAAGCTTTCTTT.

This clonotype came up many times. The CDR3 DNA reads as TGTGCCAGCAGCTTAGACTTAGGGGGTGACACTGAAGCTTTCTTT. Protein sequence: CASSLDLGGDTEAFF. The rearrangement links TRBV7-2 to TRBJ1-1; D is possibly TRBD1 (6 bases). V lost 1 base to trimming and J lost 3 bases, with 12 bases between them. The CDR3 runs 15 residues. CDR1 is SGHTA, CDR2 FQGNSA, per germline. The variable domain in full, with the rest retrieved from reference TRBV7-2 and TRBJ1-1, is GAGVSQSPSNKVTEKGKDVELRCDPISGHTALYWYRQSLGQGLEFLIYFQGNSAPDKSGLPSDRFSAERTGGSVSTLTIQRTQQEDSAVYLCASSLDLGGDTEAFFGQGTRLTVV.

The chain links TRBV12-3 or TRBV12-4 to TRBJ2-7; 7 bases are shared with TRBD2. This CDR3 has 14 amino acids. Trimming took 9 bases from V and 0 from J; bases not matched to a gene: 8. The CDR3 protein is CASQDLAASYEQYF. The CDR3 DNA reads TGTGCCAGTCAGGACCTAGCGGCCTCCTACGAGCAGTACTTC.

This chain connects TRBV3-1 to TRBJ2-7; 10 bases are shared with TRBD1. The CDR3 runs 16 residues. V shed 4 bases, J shed 3 bases, and the junction held 9 bases outside the gene matches. From germline, CDR1 is LGHDT and CDR2 YNNKEL (reference sequence). CDR3 sequence reads: CASSRGQGFAYYEQYF. The CDR3 nucleotides are TGTGCCAGCAGCCGGGGACAGGGGTTCGCTTACTACGAGCAGTACTTC.

The chain couples TRBV14 to TRBJ2-5; a possible D gene is TRBD2 (5 bases). Trimming cost V 1 base and J 8 bases, with 14 bases left between them. The CDR3 has 14 residues. Germline CDR1 reads SGHDN; CDR2 reads FVKESK. CDR3 amino acids: CASSQASVRTTQYF. CDR3 nucleotides: TGTGCCAGCAGCCAAGCCTCGGTGCGGACTACCCAGTACTTC.

This clonotype has at least ten counts. The V call is TRBV6-1, the J call TRBJ2-2, with a weak D call TRBD1 (6 bases). Trimming took off 9 bases at V and 6 bases at J, with 8 bases between the two ends. CDR1 MNHNS and CDR2 SASEGT come from the germline V gene. The length of the CDR3 is 11 residues. The CDR3 protein is CASQGSGELFF. CDR3 sequence (DNA): TGTGCCAGTCAGGGGTCCGGGGAGCTGTTTTTT.

This clonotype was seen ten or more times. The chain recombines TRBV7-2 with TRBJ2-7; D call uncertain. This CDR3 comprises 15 residues. Germline-derived CDR1 and CDR2 are SGHTA and FQGNSA. V lost 1 base and J 1 base, leaving 11 bases between the germline ends. The CDR3 DNA reads TGTGCCAGCAGCTTAGATCCTCTTGGGTCCTACGAGCAGTACTTC. Its protein is CASSLDPLGSYEQYF.

The CDR3 here is CASSFSVPTDTQYF. CDR3 sequence (DNA): TGTGCCAGCAGTTTTAGTGTACCGACAGATACGCAGTATTTT. V and J are TRBV7-9 and TRBJ2-3; D unclear. The germline V gene encodes CDR1 SEHNR and CDR2 FQNEAQ (reference sequence). CDR3 size: 14 residues. V was shortened by 6 bases and J by 3 bases, with 13 bases between the two germline ends.

At least ten counts were recorded for this clonotype. This chain uses TRBV27 with TRBJ1-2; D is possibly TRBD1 (5 bases). The V gene lost 2 bases and the J gene lost 8 bases, with 12 bases spanning the gap. The CDR3 loop spans 13 amino acids. Looked up from germline, CDR1 is MNHEY and CDR2 is SMNVEV (reference sequence). Written as DNA, the CDR3 is TGTGCCAGCAGTTTAATCCAGGGAGGGGGCTACACCTTC. It specifies CASSLIQGGGYTF.

This clonotype has a count of ten or more. This chain connects TRBV5-1 to TRBJ1-1; no clear D. The germline V gene encodes CDR1 SGHRS and CDR2 YFSETQ. This CDR3 is 14 amino acids long. V lost 0 bases and J lost 3, with 9 bases in between. CDR3 amino acids: CASSLGPWDTEAFF. The CDR3 DNA is TGCGCCAGCAGCTTGGGTCCGTGGGACACTGAAGCTTTCTTT.